The sample holds many counts of the clone carrying this T cell receptor (beta chain). The antigen is unknown. CD45RO/CCR7/CD25/CD127/CD95/CD27 separated CD4+ naive, central memory, regulatory and stem cell-like memory cells by sorting. This specimen comes from a study of beta chain features in type 1 diabetes. Study results and limitations: More deletions and fewer insertions at VDJ junctions were found in patients with type 1 diabetes. TCRB CDR3 length was moderately but significantly reduced in all four CD4+ subsets of Type 1 diabetes patients.

Reverse transcription of all isolated RNA meant that expressed TCRB transcripts were sequenced. Method: immunoSEQ multiplex PCR; TCRdb's copy keeps in-frame clones and lacks some. The sample shows more than 300,000 clones, less than 9.5% of them seen only once. The CDR3 loop spans 13 amino acids. Germline V gene data show CDR1 as SEHNR and CDR2 as FQNEAQ (reference sequence). V lost 5 bases and J 0 bases, leaving 5 bases between the germline ends. The J gene is TRBJ2-1, the V gene TRBV7-9, with D hard to call. Sample: central memory CD4+ T cells from blood. The clonotype originates from a woman younger than 35 in good health. The chain's CDR3 is CASSRSSYNEQFF. CDR3 sequence (DNA): TGTGCCAGCAGCCGGAGCTCCTACAATGAGCAGTTCTTC.